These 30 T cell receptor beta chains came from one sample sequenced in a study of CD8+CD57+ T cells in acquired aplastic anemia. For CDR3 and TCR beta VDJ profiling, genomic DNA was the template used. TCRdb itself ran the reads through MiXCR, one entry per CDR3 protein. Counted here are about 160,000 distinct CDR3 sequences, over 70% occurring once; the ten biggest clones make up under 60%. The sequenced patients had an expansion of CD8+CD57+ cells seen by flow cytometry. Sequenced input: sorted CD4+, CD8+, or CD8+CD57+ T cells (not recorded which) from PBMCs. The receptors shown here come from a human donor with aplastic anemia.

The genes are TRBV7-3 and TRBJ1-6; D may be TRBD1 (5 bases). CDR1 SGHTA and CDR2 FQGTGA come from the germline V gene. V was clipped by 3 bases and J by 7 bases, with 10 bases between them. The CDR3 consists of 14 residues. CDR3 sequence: CASSFGGGNSPLHF. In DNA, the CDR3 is TGTGCCAGCAGCTTCGGGGGAGGGAATTCACCCCTCCACTTT.

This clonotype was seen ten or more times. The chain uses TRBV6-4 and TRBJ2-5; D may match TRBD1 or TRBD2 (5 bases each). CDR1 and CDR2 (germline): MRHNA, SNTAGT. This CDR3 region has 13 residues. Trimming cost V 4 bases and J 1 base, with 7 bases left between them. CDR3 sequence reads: CASSAGPQETQYF. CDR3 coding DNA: TGTGCCAGCAGTGCGGGGCCCCAAGAGACCCAGTACTTC.

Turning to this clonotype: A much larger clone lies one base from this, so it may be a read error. DNA for the CDR3: TGTGCCAGCTTTCCGGGACAGGGGCGAGAGACCCAGTACTTC. It encodes CASFPGQGRETQYF. The chain couples TRBV6-1 to TRBJ2-5, with 10 bases aligning to TRBD1. The germline V gene encodes CDR1 MNHNS and CDR2 SASEGT. Trimming at V came to 8 bases and at J to 4 bases, leaving 7 bases not matched to a gene. The CDR3 has 14 residues.

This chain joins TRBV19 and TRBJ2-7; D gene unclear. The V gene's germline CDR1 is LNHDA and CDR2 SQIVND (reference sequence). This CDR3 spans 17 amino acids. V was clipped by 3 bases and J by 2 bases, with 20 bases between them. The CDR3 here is CASSMSPAQTDTYEQYF. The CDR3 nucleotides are TGTGCCAGTAGTATGTCTCCCGCCCAAACTGACACCTACGAGCAGTACTTC.

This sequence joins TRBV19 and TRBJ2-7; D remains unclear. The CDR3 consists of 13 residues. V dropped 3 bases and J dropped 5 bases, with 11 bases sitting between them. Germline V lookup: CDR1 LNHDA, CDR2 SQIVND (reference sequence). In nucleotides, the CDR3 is TGTGCCAGTAGTATGTCCCCGTGGGACGAGCAGTACTTC. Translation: CASSMSPWDEQYF.

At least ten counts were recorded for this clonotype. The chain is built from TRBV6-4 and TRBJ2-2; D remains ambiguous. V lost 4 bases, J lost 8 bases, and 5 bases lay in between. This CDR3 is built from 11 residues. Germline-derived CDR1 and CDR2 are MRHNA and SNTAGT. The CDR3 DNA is TGTGCCAGCAGTGGGGCAGGGGAGCTGTTTTTT. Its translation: CASSGAGELFF.

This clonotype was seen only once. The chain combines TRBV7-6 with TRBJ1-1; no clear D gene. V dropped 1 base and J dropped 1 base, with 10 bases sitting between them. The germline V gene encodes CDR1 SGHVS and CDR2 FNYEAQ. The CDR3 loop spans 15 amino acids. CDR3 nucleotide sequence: TGTGCCAGCAGCTTAGGAGCCCAGGCGAACACTGAAGCTTTCTTT. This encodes CASSLGAQANTEAFF.

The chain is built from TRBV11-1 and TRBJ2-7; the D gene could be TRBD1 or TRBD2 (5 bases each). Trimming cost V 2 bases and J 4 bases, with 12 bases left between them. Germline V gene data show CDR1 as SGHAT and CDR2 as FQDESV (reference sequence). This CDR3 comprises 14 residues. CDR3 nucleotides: TGTGCCAGCAGCTTATTCGGGACGGGGTACGAGCAGTACTTC. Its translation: CASSLFGTGYEQYF.

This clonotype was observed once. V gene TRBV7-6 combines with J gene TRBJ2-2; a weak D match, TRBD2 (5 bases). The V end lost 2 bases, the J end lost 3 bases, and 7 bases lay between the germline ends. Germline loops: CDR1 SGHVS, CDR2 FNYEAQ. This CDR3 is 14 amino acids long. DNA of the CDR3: TGTGCCAGCAGCTTAAACGGGGACACCGGGGAGCTGTTTTTT. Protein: CASSLNGDTGELFF.

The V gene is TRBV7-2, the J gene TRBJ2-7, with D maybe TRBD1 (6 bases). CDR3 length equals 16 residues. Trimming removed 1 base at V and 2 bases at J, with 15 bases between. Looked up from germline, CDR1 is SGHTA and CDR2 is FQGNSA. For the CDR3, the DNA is TGTGCCAGCAGCTTAGATTACGGGCAGGGGACCTACGAGCAGTACTTC. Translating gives CASSLDYGQGTYEQYF.

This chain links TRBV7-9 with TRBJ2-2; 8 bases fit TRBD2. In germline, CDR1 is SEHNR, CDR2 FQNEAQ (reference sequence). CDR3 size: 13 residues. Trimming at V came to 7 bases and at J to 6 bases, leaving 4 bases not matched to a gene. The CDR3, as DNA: TGTGCCAGCAAGGGACTAGACCCCGGGGAGCTGTTTTTT. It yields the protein CASKGLDPGELFF.

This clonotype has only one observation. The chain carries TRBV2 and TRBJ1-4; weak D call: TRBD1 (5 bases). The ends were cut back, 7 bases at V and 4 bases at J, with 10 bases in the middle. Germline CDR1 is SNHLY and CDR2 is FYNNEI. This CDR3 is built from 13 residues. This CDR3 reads CASIGQDNEKLFF. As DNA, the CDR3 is TGTGCCAGCATCGGACAAGATAATGAAAAACTGTTTTTT.

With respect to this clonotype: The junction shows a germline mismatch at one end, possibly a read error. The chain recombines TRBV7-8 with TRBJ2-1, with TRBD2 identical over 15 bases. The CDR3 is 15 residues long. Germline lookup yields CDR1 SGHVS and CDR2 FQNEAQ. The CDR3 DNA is TGCGCCAGCAGCCTCACAGGGACTAGCGGGGGGGAGCAGTTCTTC. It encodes CASSLTGTSGGEQFF.

The CDR3 loop reads CSAPLPGTDTQYF. The DNA of the CDR3 is TGCAGTGCTCCACTTCCCGGCACAGATACGCAGTATTTT. The chain recombines TRBV20-1 with TRBJ2-3; D gene ambiguous. Germline CDR1 reads DFQATT; CDR2 reads SNEGSKA (reference sequence). This CDR3 spans 13 amino acids. Trimming removed 5 bases at V and 1 base at J, with 10 bases between.

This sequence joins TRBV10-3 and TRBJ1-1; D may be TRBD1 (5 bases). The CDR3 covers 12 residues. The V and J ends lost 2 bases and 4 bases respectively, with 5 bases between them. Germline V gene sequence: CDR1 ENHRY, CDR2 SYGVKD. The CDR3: CAISEGGTEAFF. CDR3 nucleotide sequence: TGTGCCATCAGTGAGGGGGGCACTGAAGCTTTCTTT.

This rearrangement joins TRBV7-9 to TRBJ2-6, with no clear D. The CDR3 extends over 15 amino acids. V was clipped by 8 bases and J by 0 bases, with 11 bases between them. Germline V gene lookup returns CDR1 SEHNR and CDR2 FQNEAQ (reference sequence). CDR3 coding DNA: TGTGCCAGCGGAGTGACGGACTCTGGGGCCAACGTCCTGACTTTC. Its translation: CASGVTDSGANVLTF.

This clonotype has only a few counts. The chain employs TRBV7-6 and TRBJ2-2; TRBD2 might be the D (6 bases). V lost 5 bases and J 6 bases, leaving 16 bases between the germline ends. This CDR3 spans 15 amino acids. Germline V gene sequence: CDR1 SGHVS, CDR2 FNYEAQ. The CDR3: CASSPGRSGAGELFF. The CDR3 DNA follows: TGTGCCAGCAGCCCCGGCAGGTCGGGGGCCGGGGAGCTGTTTTTT.

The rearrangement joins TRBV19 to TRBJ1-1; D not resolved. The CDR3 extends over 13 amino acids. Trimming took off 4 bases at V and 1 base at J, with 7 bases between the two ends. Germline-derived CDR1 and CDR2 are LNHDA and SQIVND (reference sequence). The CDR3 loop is CASSTVPNTEAFF. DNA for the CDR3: TGTGCCAGTAGTACCGTCCCGAACACTGAAGCTTTCTTT. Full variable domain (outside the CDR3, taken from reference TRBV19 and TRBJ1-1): DGGITQSPKYLFRKEGQNVTLSCEQNLNHDAMYWYRQDPGQGLRLIYYSQIVNDFQKGDIAEGYSVSREKKESFPLTVTSAQKNPTAFYLCASSTVPNTEAFFGQGTRLTVV.

The CDR3 sequence is CASMDRGGTEAFF. CDR3 bases: TGTGCCAGCATGGACAGGGGAGGAACTGAAGCTTTCTTT. This sequence joins TRBV9 and TRBJ1-1; the match to TRBD1 covers 9 bases. The CDR3 has 13 residues. The V gene end was trimmed by 6 bases and the J gene end by 5 bases; junction bases not matched to a gene: 5. Germline CDR1 is SGDLS and CDR2 is YYNGEE.

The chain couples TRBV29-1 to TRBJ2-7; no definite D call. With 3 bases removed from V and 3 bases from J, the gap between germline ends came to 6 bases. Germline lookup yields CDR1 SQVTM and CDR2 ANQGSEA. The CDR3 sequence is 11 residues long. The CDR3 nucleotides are TGCAGCGTTGAGACCGGCTACGAGCAGTACTTC. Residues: CSVETGYEQYF.

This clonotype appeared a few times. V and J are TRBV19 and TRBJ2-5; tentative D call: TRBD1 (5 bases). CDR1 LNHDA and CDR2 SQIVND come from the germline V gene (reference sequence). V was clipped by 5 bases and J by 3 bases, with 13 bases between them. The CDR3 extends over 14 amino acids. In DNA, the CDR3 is TGTGCCAGTAGTGGTACGGGCAGGGAAGAGACCCAGTACTTC. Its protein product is CASSGTGREETQYF.

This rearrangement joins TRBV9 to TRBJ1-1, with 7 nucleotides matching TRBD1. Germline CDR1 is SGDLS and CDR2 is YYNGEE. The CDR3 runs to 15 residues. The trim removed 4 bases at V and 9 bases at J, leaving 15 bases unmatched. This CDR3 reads CASSPPGGGPPKAFF. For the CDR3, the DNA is TGTGCCAGCAGCCCCCCAGGGGGAGGGCCCCCGAAAGCTTTCTTT.

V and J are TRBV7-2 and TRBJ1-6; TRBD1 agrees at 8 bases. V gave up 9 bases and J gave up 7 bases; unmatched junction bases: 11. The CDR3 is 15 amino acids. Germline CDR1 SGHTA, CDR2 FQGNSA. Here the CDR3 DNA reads TGTGCCAGTAGTCCCCAGGGGGCATGGAATTCACCCCTCCACTTT. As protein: CASSPQGAWNSPLHF.

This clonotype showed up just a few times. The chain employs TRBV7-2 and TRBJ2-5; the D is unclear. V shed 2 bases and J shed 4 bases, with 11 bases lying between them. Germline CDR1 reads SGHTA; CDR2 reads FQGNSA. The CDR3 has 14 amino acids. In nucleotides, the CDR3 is TGTGCCAGCAGCTTACTGACCTGGCGAGAGACCCAGTACTTC. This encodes CASSLLTWRETQYF.

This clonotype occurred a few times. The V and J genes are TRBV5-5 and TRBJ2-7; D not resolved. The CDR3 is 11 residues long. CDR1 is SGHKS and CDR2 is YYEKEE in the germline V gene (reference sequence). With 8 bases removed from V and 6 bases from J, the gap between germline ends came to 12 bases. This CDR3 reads CASHWASEQYF. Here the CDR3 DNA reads TGTGCCAGTCACTGGGCAAGCGAGCAGTACTTC.

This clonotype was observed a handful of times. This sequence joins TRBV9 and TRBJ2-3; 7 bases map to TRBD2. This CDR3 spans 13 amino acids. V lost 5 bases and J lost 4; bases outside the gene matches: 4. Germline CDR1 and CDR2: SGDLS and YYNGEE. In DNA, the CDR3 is TGTGCCAGCAGTTTTGGACTAGCAGATACGCAGTATTTT. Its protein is CASSFGLADTQYF.

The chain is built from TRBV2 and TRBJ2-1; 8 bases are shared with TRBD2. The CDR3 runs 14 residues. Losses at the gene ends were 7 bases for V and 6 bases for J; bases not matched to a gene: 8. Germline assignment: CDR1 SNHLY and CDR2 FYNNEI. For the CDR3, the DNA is TGTGCCAGCACCCTAAGCGGGAGCGGCAATGAGCAGTTCTTC. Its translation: CASTLSGSGNEQFF. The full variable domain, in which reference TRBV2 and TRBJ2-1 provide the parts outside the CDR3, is EPEVTQTPSHQVTQMGQEVILRCVPISNHLYFYWYRQILGQKVEFLVSFYNNEISEKSEIFDDQFSVERPDGSNFTLKIRSTKLEDSAMYFCASTLSGSGNEQFFGPGTRLTVL.

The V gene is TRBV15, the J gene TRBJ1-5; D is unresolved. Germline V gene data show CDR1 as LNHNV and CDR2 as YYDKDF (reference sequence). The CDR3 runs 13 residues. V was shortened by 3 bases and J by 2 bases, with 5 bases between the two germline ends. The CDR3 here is CATSSMGNQPQHF. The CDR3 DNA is TGTGCCACCAGCAGTATGGGCAATCAGCCCCAGCATTTT.

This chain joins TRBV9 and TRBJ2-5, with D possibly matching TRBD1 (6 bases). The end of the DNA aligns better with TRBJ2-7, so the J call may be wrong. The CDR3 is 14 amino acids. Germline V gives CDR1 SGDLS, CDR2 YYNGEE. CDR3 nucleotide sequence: TGTGCCAGCAGCGGGACAGTTAGGACCTACGAGCAGTACTTC. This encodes CASSGTVRTYEQYF.

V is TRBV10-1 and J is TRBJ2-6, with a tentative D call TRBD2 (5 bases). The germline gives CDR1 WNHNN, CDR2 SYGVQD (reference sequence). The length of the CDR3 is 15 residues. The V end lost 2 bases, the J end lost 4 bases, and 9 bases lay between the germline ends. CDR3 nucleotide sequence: TGCGCCAGCAGTGAGGGCGGGTCCGGGGCCAACGTCCTGACTTTC. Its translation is CASSEGGSGANVLTF.